These 9 T cell receptor beta chains came from one sample sequenced in a study of T-cell reconstitution after alpha-beta-depleted transplantation in children. Unique molecular identifiers were used to barcode this TCRbeta library. TCRdb processed the PCR reads anew with MiXCR; each CDR3 protein has one entry. This sample has 300,000 to 350,000 distinct CDR3 sequences; approximately 20% occur once, and the top ten carry about a tenth. Source: PBMCs, mostly from graft donor cells, taken 180 days after TCRalphabeta/CD19-depleted stem cell transplant. These receptors all stem from a male patient younger than 18 who had a stem cell transplant for acute lymphoblastic leukemia, so the T cells may come from the graft donor.

This clonotype showed up just a few times. V gene TRBV7-8 combines with J gene TRBJ2-1; 13 bases align to TRBD2. CDR3 size: 17 residues. Germline V gene sequence: CDR1 SGHVS, CDR2 FQNEAQ. V lost 8 bases and J lost 2; bases outside the gene matches: 9. The CDR3 protein is CASVGLAGVNAYNEQFF. The CDR3 DNA follows: TGTGCCAGCGTTGGACTAGCGGGAGTAAACGCCTACAATGAGCAGTTCTTC.

This clonotype was observed a handful of times. The chain combines TRBV5-1 with TRBJ2-7, with 11 bases matching TRBD2. Per the germline V gene, CDR1 is SGHRS and CDR2 is YFSETQ. The CDR3 length is 16 residues. V trimming: 4 bases; J trimming: 3 bases; junction bases outside the gene matches: 9. CDR3 sequence: CASSDTSGSLHYEQYF. Written as DNA, the CDR3 is TGCGCCAGCAGCGACACTAGCGGGAGCCTCCACTACGAGCAGTACTTC.

This clonotype was counted only a few times. V gene TRBV28 combines with J gene TRBJ2-7; 7 bases fit TRBD1. CDR3 size: 15 residues. Looked up from germline, CDR1 is MDHEN and CDR2 is SYDVKM. The junction had 10 bases not matched to a gene; V was cut back by 8 bases and J by 0 bases. CDR3 protein: CASANLRDSSYEQYF. CDR3 DNA sequence: TGTGCCAGCGCAAACCTCCGGGACAGCTCCTACGAGCAGTACTTC.

This sequence joins TRBV5-4 and TRBJ2-7; D is ambiguous. Trimming took off 4 bases at V and 0 bases at J, with 17 bases between the two ends. The CDR3 extends over 16 amino acids. Germline V CDR1 and CDR2: SGHNT, YYREEE (reference sequence). The CDR3 loop reads CASSATPQASSYEQYF. Written as DNA, the CDR3 is TGTGCCAGCAGCGCGACACCCCAGGCTAGCTCCTACGAGCAGTACTTC.

The V call is TRBV18, the J call TRBJ2-3; D is undetermined. The germline CDR1 and CDR2 sequences are KGHSH and LQKENI. The CDR3 sequence is 13 residues long. V was clipped by 3 bases and J by 0 bases, with 4 bases between them. The CDR3 nucleotides read TGTGCCAGCTCACCGCACAGCACAGATACGCAGTATTTT. The encoded protein is CASSPHSTDTQYF.

This clonotype was seen more than once but under ten times. This rearrangement joins TRBV10-3 to TRBJ2-2, with 9 bases fitting TRBD2. V gave up 6 bases and J gave up 5 bases; unmatched junction bases: 7. This CDR3 has 15 residues. Germline V gives CDR1 ENHRY, CDR2 SYGVKD. Here the CDR3 reads CAISAGTSRTGELFF. The CDR3 nucleotides read TGTGCCATCAGCGCAGGGACTAGCCGGACCGGGGAGCTGTTTTTT.

This rearrangement joins TRBV2 to TRBJ2-1; possibly TRBD2 for D (5 bases). Germline lookup yields CDR1 SNHLY and CDR2 FYNNEI. The CDR3 has 12 amino acids. Trimming left V 6 bases short and J 9 bases short, with 12 bases between. This CDR3 reads CASSLGSAEQFF. Written as DNA, the CDR3 is TGTGCCAGCAGCCTGGGGAGCGCTGAGCAGTTCTTC. Based on the CDR3 plus reference TRBV2 and TRBJ2-1, the full variable domain is EPEVTQTPSHQVTQMGQEVILRCVPISNHLYFYWYRQILGQKVEFLVSFYNNEISEKSEIFDDQFSVERPDGSNFTLKIRSTKLEDSAMYFCASSLGSAEQFFGPGTRLTVL.

This sequence joins TRBV10-3 and TRBJ2-2; TRBD1 might be the D (5 bases). CDR1 ENHRY and CDR2 SYGVKD come from the germline V gene. V lost 0 bases, J lost 5 bases, and 13 bases lay in between. The CDR3 is 16 amino acids. The CDR3 spells CAISESRVERTGELFF. The CDR3 coding sequence is TGTGCCATCAGTGAGTCCAGGGTCGAACGGACCGGGGAGCTGTTTTTT.

The V gene is TRBV15, the J gene TRBJ2-4, with D hard to call. Germline assignment: CDR1 LNHNV and CDR2 YYDKDF (reference sequence). Trimming pared 0 bases from V and 0 bases from J, leaving 9 bases between. The CDR3 extends over 16 amino acids. The CDR3 is CATSRDIGLAKNIQYF. CDR3 bases: TGTGCCACCAGCAGAGATATAGGCTTAGCCAAAAACATTCAGTACTTC.